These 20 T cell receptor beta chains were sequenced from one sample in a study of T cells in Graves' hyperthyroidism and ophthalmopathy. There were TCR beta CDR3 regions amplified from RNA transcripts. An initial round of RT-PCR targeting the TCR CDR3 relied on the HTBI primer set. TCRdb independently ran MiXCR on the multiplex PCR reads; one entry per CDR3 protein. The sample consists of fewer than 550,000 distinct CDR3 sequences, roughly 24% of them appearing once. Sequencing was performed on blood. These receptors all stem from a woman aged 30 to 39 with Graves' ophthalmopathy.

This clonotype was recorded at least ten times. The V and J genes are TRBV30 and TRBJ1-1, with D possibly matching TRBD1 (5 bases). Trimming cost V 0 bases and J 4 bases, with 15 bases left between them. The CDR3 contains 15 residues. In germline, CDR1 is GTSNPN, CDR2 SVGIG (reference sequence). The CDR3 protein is CAWSVRGATSTEAFF. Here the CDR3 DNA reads TGTGCCTGGAGTGTAAGAGGGGCGACTAGCACTGAAGCTTTCTTT. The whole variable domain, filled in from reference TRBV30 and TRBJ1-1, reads SQTIHQWPATLVQPVGSPLSLECTVEGTSNPNLYWYRQAAGRGLQLLFYSVGIGQISSEVPQNLSASRPQDRQFILSSKKLLLSDSGFYLCAWSVRGATSTEAFFGQGTRLTVV.

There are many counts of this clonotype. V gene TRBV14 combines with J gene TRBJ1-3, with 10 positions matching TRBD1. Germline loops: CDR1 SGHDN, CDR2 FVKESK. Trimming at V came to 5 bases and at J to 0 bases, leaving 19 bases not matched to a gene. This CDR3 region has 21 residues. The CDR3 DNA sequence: TGTGCCAGCAGCGCGTATCGGGACAGGGGAAAGCTTAGAGGCTCTGGAAACACCATATATTTT. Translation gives CASSAYRDRGKLRGSGNTIYF.

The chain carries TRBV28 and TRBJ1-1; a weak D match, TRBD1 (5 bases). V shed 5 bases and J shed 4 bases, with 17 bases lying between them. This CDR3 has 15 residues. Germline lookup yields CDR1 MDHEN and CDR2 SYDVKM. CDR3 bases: TGTGCCAGCAGTCGGGGGTGGGGGGATGGCACTGAAGCTTTCTTT. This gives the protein CASSRGWGDGTEAFF. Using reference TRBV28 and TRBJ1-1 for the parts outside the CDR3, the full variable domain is DVKVTQSSRYLVKRTGEKVFLECVQDMDHENMFWYRQDPGLGLRLIYFSYDVKMKEKGDIPEGYSVSREKKERFSLILESASTNQTSMYLCASSRGWGDGTEAFFGQGTRLTVV.

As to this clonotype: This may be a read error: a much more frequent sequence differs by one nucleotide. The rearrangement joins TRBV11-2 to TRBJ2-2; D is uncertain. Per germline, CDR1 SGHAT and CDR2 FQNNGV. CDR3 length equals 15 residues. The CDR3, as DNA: TGTGCCAGCATCTTAGTTTCGGAGAACACCGGGGAGCTGTTTTTT. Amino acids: CASILVSENTGELFF. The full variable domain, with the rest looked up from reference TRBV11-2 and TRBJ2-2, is EAGVAQSPRYKIIEKRQSVAFWCNPISGHATLYWYQQILGQGPKLLIQFQNNGVVDDSQLPKDRFSAERLKGVDSTLKIQPAKLEDSAVYLCASILVSENTGELFFGEGSRLTVL.

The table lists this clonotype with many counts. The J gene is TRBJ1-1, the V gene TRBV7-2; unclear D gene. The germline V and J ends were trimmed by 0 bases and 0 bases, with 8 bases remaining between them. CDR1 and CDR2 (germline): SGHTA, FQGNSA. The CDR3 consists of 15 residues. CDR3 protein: CASSLARRMNTEAFF. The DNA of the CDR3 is TGTGCCAGCAGCTTAGCGAGGAGGATGAACACTGAAGCTTTCTTT. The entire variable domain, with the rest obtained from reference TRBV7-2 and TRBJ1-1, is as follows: GAGVSQSPSNKVTEKGKDVELRCDPISGHTALYWYRQSLGQGLEFLIYFQGNSAPDKSGLPSDRFSAERTGGSVSTLTIQRTQQEDSAVYLCASSLARRMNTEAFFGQGTRLTVV.

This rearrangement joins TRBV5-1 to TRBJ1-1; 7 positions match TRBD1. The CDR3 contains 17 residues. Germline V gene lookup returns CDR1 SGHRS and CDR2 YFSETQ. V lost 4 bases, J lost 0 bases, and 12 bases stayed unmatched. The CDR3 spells CASSLEGTAMMNTEAFF. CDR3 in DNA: TGCGCCAGCAGCCTGGAGGGGACAGCGATGATGAACACTGAAGCTTTCTTT.

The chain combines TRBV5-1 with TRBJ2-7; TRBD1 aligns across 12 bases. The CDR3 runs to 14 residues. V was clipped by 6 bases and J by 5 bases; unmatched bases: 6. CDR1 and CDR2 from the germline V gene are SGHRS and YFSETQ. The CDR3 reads CASKRDRGPHEQYF. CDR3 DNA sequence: TGCGCCAGCAAACGGGACAGGGGGCCCCACGAGCAGTACTTC.

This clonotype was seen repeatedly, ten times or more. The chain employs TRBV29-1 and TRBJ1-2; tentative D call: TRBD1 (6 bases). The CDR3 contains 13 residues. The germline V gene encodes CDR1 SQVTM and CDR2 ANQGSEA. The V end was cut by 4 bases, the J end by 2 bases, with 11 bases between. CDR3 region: CSVADQGNYGYTF. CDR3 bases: TGCAGCGTTGCTGACCAGGGGAACTATGGCTACACCTTC.

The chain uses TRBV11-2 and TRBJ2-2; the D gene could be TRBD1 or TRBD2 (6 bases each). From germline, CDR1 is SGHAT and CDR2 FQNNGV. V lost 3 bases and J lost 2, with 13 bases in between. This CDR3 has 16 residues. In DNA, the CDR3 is TGTGCCAGCAGCTTGGGTTGGGGGGCTAACACCGGGGAGCTGTTTTTT. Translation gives CASSLGWGANTGELFF.

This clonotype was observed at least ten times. The CDR3 reads CASSSGDGISEQYF. The CDR3 DNA is TGTGCCAGCAGTTCGGGGGACGGAATCTCCGAGCAGTACTTC. The chain links TRBV27 to TRBJ2-7; TRBD2 might be the D (6 bases). The CDR3 consists of 14 residues. The germline V and J ends were trimmed by 4 bases and 6 bases, with 16 bases remaining between them. Germline V gene sequence: CDR1 MNHEY, CDR2 SMNVEV (reference sequence).

This CDR3 is CASSKDIPYEQYF. The CDR3 DNA is TGTGCCAGCAGCAAAGACATTCCCTACGAGCAGTACTTC. The chain has TRBV6-1 and TRBJ2-7; no definite D call. The V gene's germline CDR1 is MNHNS and CDR2 SASEGT. The V gene lost 6 bases and the J gene lost 2 bases, with 11 bases spanning the gap. The CDR3 totals 13 residues.

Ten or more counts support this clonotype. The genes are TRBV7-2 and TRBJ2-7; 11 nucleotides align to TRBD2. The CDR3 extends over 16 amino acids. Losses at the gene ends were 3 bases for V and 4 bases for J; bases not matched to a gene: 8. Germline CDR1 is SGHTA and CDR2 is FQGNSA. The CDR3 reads CASSFVAGGVWYEQYF. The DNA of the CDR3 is TGTGCCAGCAGCTTCGTAGCGGGGGGGGTGTGGTACGAGCAGTACTTC. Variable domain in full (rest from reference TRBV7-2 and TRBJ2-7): GAGVSQSPSNKVTEKGKDVELRCDPISGHTALYWYRQSLGQGLEFLIYFQGNSAPDKSGLPSDRFSAERTGGSVSTLTIQRTQQEDSAVYLCASSFVAGGVWYEQYFGPGTRLTVT.

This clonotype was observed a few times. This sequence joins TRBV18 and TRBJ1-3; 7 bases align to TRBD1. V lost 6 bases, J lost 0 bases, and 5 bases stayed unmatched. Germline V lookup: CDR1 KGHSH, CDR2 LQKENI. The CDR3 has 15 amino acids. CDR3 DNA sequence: TGTGCCAGCTCTCCGGGGACAGCCTCTGGAAACACCATATATTTT. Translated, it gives CASSPGTASGNTIYF.

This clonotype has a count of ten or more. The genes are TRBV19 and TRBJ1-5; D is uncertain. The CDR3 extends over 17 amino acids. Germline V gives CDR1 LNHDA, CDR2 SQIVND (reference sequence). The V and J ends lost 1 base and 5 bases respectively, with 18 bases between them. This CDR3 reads CASSIVTNGVAYQPQHF. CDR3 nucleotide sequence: TGTGCCAGTAGTATAGTGACGAACGGGGTGGCGTATCAGCCCCAGCATTTT.

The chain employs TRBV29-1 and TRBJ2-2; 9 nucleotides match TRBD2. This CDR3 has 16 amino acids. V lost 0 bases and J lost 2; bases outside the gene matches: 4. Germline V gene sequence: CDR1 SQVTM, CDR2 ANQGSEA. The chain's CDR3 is CSVEEAGGRNTGELFF. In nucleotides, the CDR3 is TGCAGCGTTGAAGAGGCGGGGGGGCGAAACACCGGGGAGCTGTTTTTT.

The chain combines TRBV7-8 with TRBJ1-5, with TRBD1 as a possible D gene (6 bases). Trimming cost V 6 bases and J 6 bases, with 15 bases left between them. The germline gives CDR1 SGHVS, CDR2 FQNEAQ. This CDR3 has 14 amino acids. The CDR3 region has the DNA TGTGCCAGCAGTACTACAGGGATAGGTCAGCCCCAGCATTTT. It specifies CASSTTGIGQPQHF. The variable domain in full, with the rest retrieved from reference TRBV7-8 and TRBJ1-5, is GAGVSQSPRYKVAKRGQDVALRCDPISGHVSLFWYQQALGQGPEFLTYFQNEAQLDKSGLPSDRFFAERPEGSVSTLKIQRTQQEDSAVYLCASSTTGIGQPQHFGDGTRLSIL.

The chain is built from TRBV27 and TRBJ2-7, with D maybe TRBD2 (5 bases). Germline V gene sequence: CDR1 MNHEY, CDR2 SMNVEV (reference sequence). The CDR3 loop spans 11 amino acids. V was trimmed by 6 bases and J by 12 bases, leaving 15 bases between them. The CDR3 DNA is TGTGCCAGCAGCGCCGGAGGCTCACCGTACTTC. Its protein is CASSAGGSPYF.

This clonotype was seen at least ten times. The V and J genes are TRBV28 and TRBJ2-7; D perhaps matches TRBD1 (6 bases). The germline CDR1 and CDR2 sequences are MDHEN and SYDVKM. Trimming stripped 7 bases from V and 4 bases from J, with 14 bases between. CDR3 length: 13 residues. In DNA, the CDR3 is TGTGCCAGCAAACCGGGACACCTATACGAGCAGTACTTC. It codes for CASKPGHLYEQYF. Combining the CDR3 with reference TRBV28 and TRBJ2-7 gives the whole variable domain DVKVTQSSRYLVKRTGEKVFLECVQDMDHENMFWYRQDPGLGLRLIYFSYDVKMKEKGDIPEGYSVSREKKERFSLILESASTNQTSMYLCASKPGHLYEQYFGPGTRLTVT.

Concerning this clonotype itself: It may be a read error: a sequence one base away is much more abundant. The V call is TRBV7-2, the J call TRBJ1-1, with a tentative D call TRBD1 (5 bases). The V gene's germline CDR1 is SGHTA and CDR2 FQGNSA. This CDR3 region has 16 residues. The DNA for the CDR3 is TGTGCCAGCAGCTTAGCGCCTGGGGCCGCGAACACTGAAGCTTGCTTT. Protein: CASSLAPGAANTEACF.

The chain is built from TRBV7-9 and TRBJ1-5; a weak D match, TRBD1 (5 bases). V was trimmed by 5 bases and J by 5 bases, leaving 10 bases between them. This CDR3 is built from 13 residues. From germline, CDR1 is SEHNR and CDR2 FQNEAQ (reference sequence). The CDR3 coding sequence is TGTGCCAGCAGCGCCACACAGGATCAGCCCCAGCATTTT. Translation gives CASSATQDQPQHF.